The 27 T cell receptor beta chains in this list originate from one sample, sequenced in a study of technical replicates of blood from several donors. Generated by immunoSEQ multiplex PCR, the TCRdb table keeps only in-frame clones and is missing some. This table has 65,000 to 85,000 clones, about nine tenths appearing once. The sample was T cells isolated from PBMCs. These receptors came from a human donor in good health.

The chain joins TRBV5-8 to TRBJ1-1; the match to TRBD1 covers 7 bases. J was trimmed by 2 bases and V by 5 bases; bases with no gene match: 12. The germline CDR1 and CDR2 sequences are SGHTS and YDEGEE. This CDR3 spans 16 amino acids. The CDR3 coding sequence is TGTGCCAGCAGTTCGGAGACGGGACAGATCAACACTGAAGCTTTCTTT. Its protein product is CASSSETGQINTEAFF.

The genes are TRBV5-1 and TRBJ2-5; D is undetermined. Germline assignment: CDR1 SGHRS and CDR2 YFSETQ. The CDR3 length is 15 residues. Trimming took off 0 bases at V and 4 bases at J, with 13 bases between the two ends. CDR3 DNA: TGCGCCAGCAGCTTGGACCCCAGAACCGTAGAGACCCAGTACTTC. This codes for CASSLDPRTVETQYF.

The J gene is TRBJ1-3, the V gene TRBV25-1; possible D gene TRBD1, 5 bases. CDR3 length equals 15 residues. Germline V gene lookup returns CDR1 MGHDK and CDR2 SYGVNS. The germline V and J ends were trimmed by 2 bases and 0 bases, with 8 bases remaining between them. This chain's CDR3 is CASSEGGYSGNTIYF. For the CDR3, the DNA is TGTGCCAGCAGTGAAGGGGGGTACTCTGGAAACACCATATATTTT.

The CDR3 is CASSQGTSGRLYNEQFF. CDR3 nucleotide sequence: TGCGCCAGCAGCCAGGGGACTAGCGGGAGGTTGTACAATGAGCAGTTCTTC. The chain links TRBV4-3 to TRBJ2-1, with 15 nucleotides matching TRBD2. The V gene's germline CDR1 is LGHNA and CDR2 YSLEER. V dropped 3 bases and J dropped 4; count of bases not matched to a gene: 4. The CDR3 has 17 residues.

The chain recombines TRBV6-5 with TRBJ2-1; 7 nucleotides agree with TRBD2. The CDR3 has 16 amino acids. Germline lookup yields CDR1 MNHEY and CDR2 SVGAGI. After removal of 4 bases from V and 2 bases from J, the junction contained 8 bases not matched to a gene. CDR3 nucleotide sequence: TGTGCCAGCAGTTCCCAGGCGGGGGTCGCCTACAATGAGCAGTTCTTC. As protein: CASSSQAGVAYNEQFF.

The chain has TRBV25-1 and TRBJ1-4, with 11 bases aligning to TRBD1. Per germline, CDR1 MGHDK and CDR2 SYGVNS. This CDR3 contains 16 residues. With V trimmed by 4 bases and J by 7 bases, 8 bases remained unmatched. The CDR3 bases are TGTGCCAGCAGTGGGACAGGGGGCTTTTTTTTTGAAAAACTGTTTTTT. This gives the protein CASSGTGGFFFEKLFF.

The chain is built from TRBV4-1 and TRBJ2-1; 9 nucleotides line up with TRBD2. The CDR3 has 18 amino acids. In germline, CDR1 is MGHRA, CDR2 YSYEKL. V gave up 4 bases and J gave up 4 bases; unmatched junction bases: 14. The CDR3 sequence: CASSLVEGEREVYNEQFF. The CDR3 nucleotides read TGCGCCAGCAGCCTGGTTGAGGGCGAGCGGGAGGTTTACAATGAGCAGTTCTTC.

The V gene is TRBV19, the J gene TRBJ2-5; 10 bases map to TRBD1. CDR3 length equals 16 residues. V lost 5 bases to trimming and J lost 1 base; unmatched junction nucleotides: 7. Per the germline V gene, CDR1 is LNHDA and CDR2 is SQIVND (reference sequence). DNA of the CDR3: TGTGCCAGTAGTGCGACAGGGGGCCCATTCCAAGAGACCCAGTACTTC. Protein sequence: CASSATGGPFQETQYF.

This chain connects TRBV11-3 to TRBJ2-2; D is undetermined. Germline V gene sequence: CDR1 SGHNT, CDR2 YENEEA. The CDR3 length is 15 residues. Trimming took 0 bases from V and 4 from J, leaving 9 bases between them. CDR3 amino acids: CASSLDPEVTGELFF. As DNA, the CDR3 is TGTGCCAGCAGCTTAGATCCCGAGGTCACCGGGGAGCTGTTTTTT. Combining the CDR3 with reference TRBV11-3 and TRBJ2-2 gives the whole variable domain EAGVVQSPRYKIIEKKQPVAFWCNPISGHNTLYWYLQNLGQGPELLIRYENEEAVDDSQLPKDRFSAERLKGVDSTLKIQPAELGDSAVYLCASSLDPEVTGELFFGEGSRLTVL.

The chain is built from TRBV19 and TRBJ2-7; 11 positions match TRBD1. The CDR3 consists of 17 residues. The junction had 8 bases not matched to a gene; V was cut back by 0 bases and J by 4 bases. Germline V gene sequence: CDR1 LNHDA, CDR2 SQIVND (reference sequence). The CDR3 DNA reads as TGTGCCAGTAGTATAGATGGGACAGGGGGATCGATTTACGAGCAGTACTTC. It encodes CASSIDGTGGSIYEQYF.

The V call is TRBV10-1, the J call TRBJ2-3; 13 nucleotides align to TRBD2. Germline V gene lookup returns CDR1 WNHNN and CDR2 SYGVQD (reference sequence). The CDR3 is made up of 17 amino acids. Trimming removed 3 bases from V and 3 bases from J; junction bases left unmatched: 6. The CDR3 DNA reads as TGCGCCAGCAGTGACCCCGGGACTAGCGGGAATACAGATACGCAGTATTTT. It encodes CASSDPGTSGNTDTQYF.

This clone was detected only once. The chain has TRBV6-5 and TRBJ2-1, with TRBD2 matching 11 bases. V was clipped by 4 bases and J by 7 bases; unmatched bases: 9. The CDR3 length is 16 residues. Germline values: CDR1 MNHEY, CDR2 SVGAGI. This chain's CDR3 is CASSFSGRALVNEQFF. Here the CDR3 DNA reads TGTGCCAGCAGTTTTAGCGGGAGGGCCCTAGTGAATGAGCAGTTCTTC.

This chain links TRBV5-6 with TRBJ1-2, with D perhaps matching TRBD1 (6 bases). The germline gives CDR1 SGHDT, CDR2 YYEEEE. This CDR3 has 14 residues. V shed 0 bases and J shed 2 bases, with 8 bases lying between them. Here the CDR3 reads CASSLVTGNYGYTF. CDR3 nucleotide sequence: TGTGCCAGCAGCTTGGTCACAGGGAACTATGGCTACACCTTC.

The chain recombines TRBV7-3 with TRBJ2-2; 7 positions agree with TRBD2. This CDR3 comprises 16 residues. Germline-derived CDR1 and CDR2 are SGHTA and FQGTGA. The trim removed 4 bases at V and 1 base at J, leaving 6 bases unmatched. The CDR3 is CASSSLGLKNTGELFF. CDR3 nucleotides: TGTGCCAGCAGCTCACTGGGACTAAAGAACACCGGGGAGCTGTTTTTT.

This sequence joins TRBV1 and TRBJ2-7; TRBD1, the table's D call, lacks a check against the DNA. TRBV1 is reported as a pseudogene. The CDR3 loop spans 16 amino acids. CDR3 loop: CTSSQVLCPRAYEQYF. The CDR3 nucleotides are TGCACCAGCAGCCAAGTTTTATGTCCCAGGGCCTACGAGCAGTACTTC.

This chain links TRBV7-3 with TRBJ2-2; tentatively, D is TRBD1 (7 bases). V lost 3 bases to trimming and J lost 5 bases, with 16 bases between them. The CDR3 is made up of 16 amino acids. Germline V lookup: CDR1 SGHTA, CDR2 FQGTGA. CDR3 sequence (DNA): TGTGCCAGCAGCTTGGCACAGGGGCGGGGTACCGGGGAGCTGTTTTTT. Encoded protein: CASSLAQGRGTGELFF.

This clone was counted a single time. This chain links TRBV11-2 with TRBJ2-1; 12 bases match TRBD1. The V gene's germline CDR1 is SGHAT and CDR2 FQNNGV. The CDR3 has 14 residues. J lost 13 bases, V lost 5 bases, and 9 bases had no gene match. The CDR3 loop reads CASSATGQGALQFF. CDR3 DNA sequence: TGTGCCAGCAGCGCCACGGGACAGGGGGCCTTACAGTTCTTC.

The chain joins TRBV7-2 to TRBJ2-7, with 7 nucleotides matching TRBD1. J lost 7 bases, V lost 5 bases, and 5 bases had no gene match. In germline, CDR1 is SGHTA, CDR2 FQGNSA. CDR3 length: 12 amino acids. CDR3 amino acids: CASSGQGVEQYF. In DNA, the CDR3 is TGTGCCAGCAGCGGCCAGGGGGTAGAGCAGTACTTC.

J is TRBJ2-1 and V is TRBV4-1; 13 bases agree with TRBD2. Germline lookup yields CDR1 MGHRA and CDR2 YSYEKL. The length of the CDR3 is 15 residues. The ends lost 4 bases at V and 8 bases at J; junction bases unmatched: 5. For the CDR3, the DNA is TGCGCCAGCAGCCTTGGACTAGCGGGAGAGGATGAGCAGTTCTTC. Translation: CASSLGLAGEDEQFF.

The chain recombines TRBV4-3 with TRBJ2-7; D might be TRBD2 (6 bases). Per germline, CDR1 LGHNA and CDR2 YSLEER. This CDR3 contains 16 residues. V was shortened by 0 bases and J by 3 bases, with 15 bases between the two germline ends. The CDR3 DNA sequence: TGCGCCAGCAGCCAAGATAGGGCGGGCGGGATCTACGAGCAGTACTTC. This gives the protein CASSQDRAGGIYEQYF.

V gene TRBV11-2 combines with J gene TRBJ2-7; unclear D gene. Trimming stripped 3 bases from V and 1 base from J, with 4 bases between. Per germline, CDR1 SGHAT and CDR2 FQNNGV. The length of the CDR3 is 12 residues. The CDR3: CASSFISYEQYF. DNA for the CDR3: TGTGCCAGCAGCTTCATTTCCTACGAGCAGTACTTC.

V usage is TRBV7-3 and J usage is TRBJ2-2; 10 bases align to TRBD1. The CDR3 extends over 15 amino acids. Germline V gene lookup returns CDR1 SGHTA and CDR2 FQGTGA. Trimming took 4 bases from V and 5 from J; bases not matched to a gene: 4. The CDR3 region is CASSSGQGRTGELFF. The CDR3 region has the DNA TGTGCCAGCAGCTCGGGACAGGGGAGAACCGGGGAGCTGTTTTTT.

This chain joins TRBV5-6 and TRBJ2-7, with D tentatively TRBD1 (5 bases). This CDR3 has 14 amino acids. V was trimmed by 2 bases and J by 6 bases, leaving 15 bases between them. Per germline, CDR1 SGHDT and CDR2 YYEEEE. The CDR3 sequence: CASSLPWGSREQYF. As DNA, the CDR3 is TGTGCCAGCAGCTTACCCTGGGGCTCCCGCGAGCAGTACTTC.

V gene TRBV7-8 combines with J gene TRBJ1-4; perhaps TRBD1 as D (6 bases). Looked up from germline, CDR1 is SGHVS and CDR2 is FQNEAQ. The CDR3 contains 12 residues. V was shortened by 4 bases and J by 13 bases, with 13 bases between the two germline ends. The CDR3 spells CASSSSGQILFF. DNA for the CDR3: TGTGCCAGCAGCTCTTCGGGACAAATACTGTTTTTT.

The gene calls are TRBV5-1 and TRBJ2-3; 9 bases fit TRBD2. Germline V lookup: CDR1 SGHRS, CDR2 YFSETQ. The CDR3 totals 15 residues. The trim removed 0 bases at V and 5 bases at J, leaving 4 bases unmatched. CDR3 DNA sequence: TGCGCCAGCAGCTTGGAGCGGGGGGCAGAAGATACGCAGTATTTT. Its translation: CASSLERGAEDTQYF. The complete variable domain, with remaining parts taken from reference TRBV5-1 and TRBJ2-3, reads KAGVTQTPRYLIKTRGQQVTLSCSPISGHRSVSWYQQTPGQGLQFLFEYFSETQRNKGNFPGRFSGRQFSNSRSEMNVSTLELGDSALYLCASSLERGAEDTQYFGPGTRLTVL.

CDR3 bases: TGTGCCAGCACCGGGGGGCTGGCCAGCTATGGCTACACCTTC. Its protein product is CASTGGLASYGYTF. This chain uses TRBV28 with TRBJ1-2, with D perhaps matching TRBD1 (6 bases). Germline CDR1 reads MDHEN; CDR2 reads SYDVKM. Trimming shortened V by 7 bases and J by 4 bases, and 16 bases separated the two germline ends. CDR3 size: 14 residues.

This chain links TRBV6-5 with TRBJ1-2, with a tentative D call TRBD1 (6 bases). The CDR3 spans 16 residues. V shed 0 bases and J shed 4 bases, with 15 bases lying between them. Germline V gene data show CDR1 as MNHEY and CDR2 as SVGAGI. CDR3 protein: CASSYSQGSIIYGYTF. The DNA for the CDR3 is TGTGCCAGCAGTTACTCGCAGGGGTCGATTATCTATGGCTACACCTTC.